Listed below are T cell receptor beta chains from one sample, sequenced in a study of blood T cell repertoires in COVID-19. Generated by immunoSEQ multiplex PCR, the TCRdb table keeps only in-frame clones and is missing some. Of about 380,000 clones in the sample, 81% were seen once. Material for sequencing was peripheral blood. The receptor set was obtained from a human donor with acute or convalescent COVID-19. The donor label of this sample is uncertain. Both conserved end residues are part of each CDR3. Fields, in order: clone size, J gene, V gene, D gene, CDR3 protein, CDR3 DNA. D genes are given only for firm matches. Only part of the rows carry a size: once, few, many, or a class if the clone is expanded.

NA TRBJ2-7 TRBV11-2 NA CASSLVGGYEQYF TGTGCCAGCAGCTTAGTCGGGGGATACGAGCAGTACTTC
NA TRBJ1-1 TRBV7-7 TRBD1 CASSLVGQGGTEAFF TGTGCCAGCAGCTTAGTGGGACAGGGGGGAACTGAAGCTTTCTTT
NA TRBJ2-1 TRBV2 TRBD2 CASSEGLADDNEQFF TGTGCCAGCAGTGAAGGGCTAGCGGACGACAATGAGCAGTTCTTC
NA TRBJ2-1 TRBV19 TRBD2 CASSNPGLAAHSSYNEQFF TGTGCCAGTAGTAATCCGGGACTAGCGGCCCACAGCTCCTACAATGAGCAGTTCTTC
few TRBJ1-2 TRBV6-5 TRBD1 CASRGQFYGYTF TGTGCCAGCAGGGGACAGTTCTATGGCTACACCTTC
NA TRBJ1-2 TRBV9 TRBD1 CASSSRPGQGGYGYTF TGTGCCAGCAGCTCCAGACCTGGACAGGGCGGCTATGGCTACACCTTC
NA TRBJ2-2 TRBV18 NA CASSPKGMNTGELFF TGTGCCAGCTCACCAAAGGGGATGAACACCGGGGAGCTGTTTTTT
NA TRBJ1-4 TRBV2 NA CASRPPADRGLFF TGTGCCAGCAGGCCCCCGGCAGACCGGGGGCTGTTTTTT
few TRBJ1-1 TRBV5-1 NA CASSTGVSEAFF TGCGCCAGCAGCACGGGGGTATCTGAAGCTTTCTTT
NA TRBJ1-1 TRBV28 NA CASSRTAKTRAFF TGTGCCAGCAGTAGGACAGCTAAAACCAGAGCTTTCTTT
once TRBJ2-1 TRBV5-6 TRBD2 CASRMRLAGVRSSYNEQFF TGTGCCAGCAGGATGAGACTAGCGGGAGTTCGGAGCTCCTACAATGAGCAGTTCTTC
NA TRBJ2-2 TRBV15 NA CATSEQGVGTGELFF TGTGCCACCAGCGAACAGGGTGTTGGAACCGGGGAGCTGTTTTTT
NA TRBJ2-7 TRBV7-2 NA CASSFGTIASEQYF TGTGCCAGCAGCTTCGGGACAATCGCTAGCGAGCAGTACTTC
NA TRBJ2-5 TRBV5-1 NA CASSIVPGESQTQYF TGCGCCAGCAGCATAGTCCCCGGTGAGAGTCAGACCCAGTACTTC
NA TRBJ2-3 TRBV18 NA CASSWKTGVRTDTQYF TGTGCCAGCTCGTGGAAAACAGGAGTACGCACAGATACGCAGTATTTT
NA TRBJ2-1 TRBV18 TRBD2 CASSPQGLAGNEQFF TGTGCCAGCTCACCACAGGGACTAGCGGGAAATGAGCAGTTCTTC
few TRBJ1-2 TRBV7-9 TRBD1 CASSSTGTGYSGYTF TGTGCCAGCAGCTCCACCGGGACAGGGTACTCTGGCTACACCTTC